This T cell receptor (beta chain) derives from a study of blood T cell repertoires in COVID-19. In the original processing: Amplification of reference gene primers provided the estimated nucleated cell counts. Sequencing was performed with immunoSEQ multiplex PCR; in TCRdb, only in-frame clones are kept and a portion is missing. Clone size and V and J calls were adopted from that table, with D and trimming inferred from the DNA. The repertoire holds about 220,000 clones, with 65% to 90% as singletons. Sequences were obtained from peripheral blood. The TCR comes from a woman in her 70s with acute or convalescent COVID-19.

The CDR3 sequence is CASSSLQGETPLHF. Here the CDR3 DNA reads TGTGCCAGCAGTTCACTACAGGGGGAAACACCCCTCCACTTT. The chain joins TRBV5-6 to TRBJ1-6, with TRBD1 matching 8 bases. Trimming at V came to 5 bases and at J to 11 bases, leaving 9 bases not matched to a gene. CDR3 size: 14 residues. Germline V CDR1 and CDR2: SGHDT, YYEEEE.